This TCR beta chain stems from a study of blood T cell repertoires in COVID-19. As for the study in general: The United States, Italy and Spain supplied acute and convalescent COVID-19 samples.

Participants, roughly 18 to 90 years old, spanned 24 US areas. The sample holds one count of this clone. Sequencing was performed with immunoSEQ multiplex PCR; in TCRdb, only in-frame clones are kept and a portion is missing. The sample yields fewer than 350,000 clones, roughly 89% seen once. V was clipped by 7 bases and J by 5 bases, with 17 bases between them. Germline V CDR1 and CDR2: SQVTM, ANQGSEA. CDR3 length equals 13 residues. The chain is built from TRBV29-1 and TRBJ2-5; possibly TRBD1 for D (6 bases). Sequencing input: PBMCs or T cells enriched from blood (not recorded which). This clonotype was obtained from a man between 60 and 75 years old who had recovered from COVID-19. CDR3 in amino acids: CSGTTGSRETQYF. The CDR3 DNA follows: TGCAGCGGAACTACAGGGTCCCGGGAGACCCAGTACTTC.